Listed below are T cell receptor beta chains from one sample, sequenced in a study of tumor-infiltrating lymphocytes in oesophageal squamous cell carcinoma. TCRdb analysed the PCR reads with MiXCR anew, one entry per CDR3 protein. The sample consists of 8,500 to 11,000 distinct CDR3 sequences, approximately 57% of them appearing once. The specimen was esophageal tumor tissue. These receptors all come from a female donor with esophageal squamous cell carcinoma. CDR3s include the opening cysteine and the closing phenylalanine or tryptophan. The order of the fields is D gene, J gene, clone size, V gene, CDR3 protein, CDR3 DNA. D genes are given only for firm matches. Clone size is shown for a subset of rows, as once, few, many or a class of expanded clone.

>TRBD2|TRBJ2-7|NA|TRBV6-6
CASSYSGLAGVYNEQYF
TGTGCCAGCAGTTATTCCGGACTAGCGGGAGTCTACAATGAGCAGTACTTC
>NA|TRBJ2-1|NA|TRBV5-5
CASSLSRGNNEQFF
TGTGCCAGCAGCTTGTCGCGTGGGAACAATGAGCAGTTCTTC
>NA|TRBJ1-2|NA|TRBV7-8
CASSLELGRSGYTF
TGTGCCAGCAGCTTAGAGCTCGGGAGGAGTGGCTACACCTTC
>NA|TRBJ2-7|NA|TRBV6-1
CASSEALRYEQYF
TGTGCCAGCAGTGAAGCGCTTAGGTACGAGCAGTACTTC
>TRBD2|TRBJ2-1|NA|TRBV7-2
CASSPITSGSYNEQFF
TGTGCCAGCAGCCCCATCACTAGCGGTAGTTACAATGAGCAGTTCTTC
>NA|TRBJ2-5|NA|TRBV12-3/TRBV12-4
CASSQGVAVVSETQYF
TGTGCCAGCAGCCAGGGAGTCGCGGTGGTGTCTGAGACCCAGTACTTC
>NA|TRBJ2-1|NA|TRBV21-1
CASSTTLKDLNEQFF
TGTGCCAGCAGCACGACCCTCAAGGACCTCAATGAGCAGTTCTTC
>NA|TRBJ1-1|NA|TRBV28
CASVRDKMNTEAFF
TGTGCCAGCGTCCGGGACAAGATGAACACTGAAGCTTTCTTT
>TRBD1|TRBJ1-5|NA|TRBV7-2
CASSLPGQGAQPQHF
TGTGCCAGCAGCTTACCGGGACAGGGTGCTCAGCCCCAGCATTTT
>TRBD2|TRBJ2-1|medium-sized|TRBV5-5
CASSLVPSGSYNEQFF
TGTGCCAGCAGCTTGGTGCCTAGCGGGAGTTACAATGAGCAGTTCTTC
>NA|TRBJ2-6|NA|TRBV7-2
CASSLLVSGANVLTF
TGTGCCAGCAGCCTCCTCGTCTCTGGGGCCAACGTCCTGACTTTC
>NA|TRBJ2-7|NA|TRBV6-6
CASSPDTSSEFF
TGTGCCAGCAGCCCTGATACCAGTTCTGAGTTCTTC
>TRBD2|TRBJ2-3|few|TRBV7-3
CASSLGLAGDTQYF
TGTGCCAGCAGCCTTGGACTAGCAGGAGATACGCAGTATTTT
>NA|TRBJ2-1|NA|TRBV12-3/TRBV12-4
CASSPGQYNEQFF
TGTGCCAGCAGTCCCGGACAATACAATGAGCAGTTCTTC
>TRBD1|TRBJ2-1|NA|TRBV7-2
CASSLEGQTNNEQFF
TGTGCCAGCAGCTTAGAGGGACAGACAAACAATGAGCAGTTCTTC
>TRBD1|TRBJ2-1|NA|TRBV7-8
CASSPFRQGTYNEQFF
TGTGCCAGCAGCCCTTTCAGACAGGGGACCTACAATGAGCAGTTCTTC
>TRBD2|TRBJ2-1|few|TRBV11-2
CASSLRDSSGGAVLFF
TGTGCCAGCAGCTTAAGGGATTCTAGCGGGGGCGCCGTTTTGTTCTTC
>TRBD1|TRBJ1-1|NA|TRBV7-2
CASSSGQILVAFF
TGTGCCAGCAGCTCGGGACAGATCCTTGTAGCTTTCTTT
>NA|TRBJ2-5|NA|TRBV10-3
CAIKAPSLGTQYF
TGTGCCATCAAAGCCCCAAGTTTGGGGACCCAGTACTTC
>NA|TRBJ1-1|NA|TRBV10-3
CAIRTGNTEAFF
TGTGCCATCAGGACGGGGAACACTGAAGCTTTCTTT
>NA|TRBJ2-3|many|TRBV7-7
CASSFTNTDTQYF
TGTGCTAGCAGCTTTACTAACACAGATACGCAGTATTTT
>TRBD1|TRBJ2-1|NA|TRBV5-1
CASSYVGTGLNEQFF
TGCGCCAGCAGCTATGTCGGGACAGGGCTCAATGAGCAGTTCTTC
>TRBD2|TRBJ2-3|NA|TRBV7-3
CASSLGLSADTQYF
TGTGCCAGCAGCTTGGGACTATCCGCAGATACGCAGTATTTT
>NA|TRBJ2-5|few|TRBV6-1
CAVGTIQYF
TGTGCCGTGGGGACAATCCAGTACTTC
>NA|TRBJ2-1|NA|TRBV5-1
CASSLAGGNEQFF
TGCGCCAGCAGCTTGGCCGGGGGCAATGAGCAGTTCTTC
>NA|TRBJ2-5|NA|TRBV7-9
CASSLQRGAQETQYF
TGTGCCAGCAGCCTCCAACGGGGTGCTCAAGAGACCCAGTACTTC
>TRBD2|TRBJ2-3|NA|TRBV7-3
CASSWGSGGTDTQYF
TGTGCCAGCAGCTGGGGGAGCGGGGGAACAGATACGCAGTATTTT
>TRBD1|TRBJ2-2|NA|TRBV15
CATSGIRQGRLGGELFF
TGTGCCACCAGCGGAATTAGACAGGGGCGCCTGGGCGGGGAGCTGTTTTTT
>TRBD2|TRBJ2-7|NA|TRBV28
CASSSGTSGFYEQYF
TGTGCCAGCAGTTCCGGGACTAGCGGTTTCTACGAGCAGTACTTC
>TRBD2|TRBJ2-7|NA|TRBV7-2
CASSPRASGIYEQYF
TGTGCCAGCAGCCCTCGCGCTAGCGGGATATACGAGCAGTACTTC
>TRBD1|TRBJ2-4|few|TRBV7-2
CASSPDRAEAKNIQYF
TGTGCCAGCAGCCCAGACAGGGCGGAGGCCAAAAACATTCAGTACTTC
>NA|TRBJ2-1|NA|TRBV7-2
CASSLAGTLNEQFF
TGTGCCAGCAGCTTAGCTGGGACTCTAAATGAGCAGTTCTTC
>NA|TRBJ2-7|NA|TRBV24-1
CATSDREEQYF
TGTGCCACCAGTGACCGGGAAGAGCAGTACTTC
>TRBD2|TRBJ2-7|medium-sized|TRBV5-6
CASSEWASGLFEQYF
TGTGCCAGCAGCGAGTGGGCTAGCGGGCTCTTCGAGCAGTACTTC
>NA|TRBJ2-7|NA|TRBV7-2
CASSLEWVLNFEQYF
TGTGCCAGCAGCTTAGAATGGGTATTAAATTTCGAGCAGTACTTC
>NA|TRBJ1-2|NA|TRBV7-8
CASSLALTGNYGYTF
TGTGCCAGCAGCTTAGCTCTTACAGGGAACTATGGCTACACCTTC
>NA|TRBJ1-1|few|TRBV6-1
CASSERWTEAFF
TGTGCCAGCAGTGAACGCTGGACTGAAGCTTTCTTT
>TRBD2|TRBJ2-3|NA|TRBV7-9
CASSPQAGATDTQYF
TGTGCCAGCAGCCCACAAGCGGGAGCCACAGATACGCAGTATTTT
>NA|TRBJ2-1|NA|TRBV7-3
CASSSQTQGSGEQFF
TGTGCCAGCTCGTCTCAGACCCAGGGTTCCGGCGAGCAGTTCTTC
>TRBD1|TRBJ1-5|NA|TRBV6-2/TRBV6-3
CASRRDRDGPQHF
TGTGCCAGCAGACGGGACAGGGACGGGCCCCAGCATTTT
>NA|TRBJ2-3|NA|TRBV7-2
CASSLFFTPDTQYF
TGTGCCAGCAGCTTATTTTTCACGCCAGATACGCAGTATTTT
>TRBD1|TRBJ2-7|once|TRBV7-2
CASSFGAWTGVYEQYF
TGTGCCAGCAGCTTCGGCGCTTGGACAGGGGTCTACGAGCAGTACTTC
>NA|TRBJ2-1|once|TRBV6-1
CASSDWGGSYNEQFF
TGTGCCAGCAGTGATTGGGGTGGCTCCTACAATGAGCAGTTCTTC
>TRBD2|TRBJ2-4|few|TRBV7-2
CASSFREGNIQYF
TGTGCCAGCAGCTTTAGGGAGGGGAACATTCAGTACTTC
>NA|TRBJ2-1|NA|TRBV5-6
CASSLVDNEQFF
TGTGCCAGCAGCTTGGTAGACAATGAGCAGTTCTTC
>NA|TRBJ2-3|NA|TRBV7-8
CASSYRGRGAHEQYF
TGTGCCAGCAGCTATCGGGGCAGAGGGGCACATGAGCAGTACTTT
>TRBD1|TRBJ2-7|many|TRBV2
CASTQTGASSYEQYF
TGTGCCAGCACCCAAACAGGGGCGAGCTCCTACGAGCAGTACTTC
>TRBD2|TRBJ2-7|NA|TRBV28
CASSLPSGYNEQYF
TGTGCCAGCAGTTTGCCTAGCGGTTACAATGAGCAGTACTTC
>NA|TRBJ2-1|NA|TRBV6-6
CASSYSGGGETQFF
TGTGCCAGCAGTTACTCGGGGGGAGGAGAGACCCAGTTCTTC
>NA|TRBJ1-1|NA|TRBV24-1
CATSEQGKTEAFF
TGTGCCACCAGTGAACAGGGAAAGACTGAAGCTTTCTTT
>NA|TRBJ1-2|few|TRBV12-3/TRBV12-4
CASSFFANYGYTF
TGTGCCAGCAGTTTTTTTGCTAACTATGGCTACACCTTC
>NA|TRBJ1-5|many|TRBV20-1
CSAREYSLSNQPQHF
TGCAGTGCTAGAGAATACAGCCTGAGCAATCAGCCCCAGCATTTT